The rows below give T cell receptor beta chains drawn from one sample of a study of Graves' ophthalmopathy and Graves' hyperthyroidism. TCRdb processed the multiplex PCR reads anew with MiXCR; each CDR3 protein has one entry. The repertoire includes 450,000 to 600,000 distinct CDR3 sequences, about 40% of them detected once, and around 4.6% sits in the top ten. Material for sequencing was peripheral blood or thyroid tissue (not recorded which). The source of these receptors is an adult man with Graves' hyperthyroidism. The conserved cysteine and the conserved F or W are not part of the CDR3 here. Fields, in order: CDR3 protein, clone size, V gene. Clone size is stated in some rows and not others, as once, few, many or a class when expanded.

ASSYRSYNSPLH many TRBV6-5
ASRMAGSSYEQY few TRBV28
ASSLGGEGIYNEQF . TRBV7-9
ASSLQGQGLYEQY few TRBV5-1
ASSQPGSPLH many TRBV3-1
ASSAKNTGELF few TRBV18
ASSFLAGARTGELF . TRBV25-1
SVALTPNTGELF many TRBV29-1
SVEDLLRQDTEAF . TRBV29-1
ASSQTGREGYT many TRBV11-1
ASSSTGQRSGNTIY many TRBV5-1
SARDPGRRTEAF many TRBV20-1
ASSSTGGASEQY . TRBV19
ASSQDLGGGGNTIY . TRBV7-3
SVRETMNTEAF . TRBV29-1
ASSEANRVLSSPLH many TRBV2
ASSPPTVTGNTIY many TRBV12-3/TRBV12-4
ASRTGGLYEQY many TRBV7-3
ATSGTGKNTEAF many TRBV24-1
AWTLRGTVWGYT . TRBV19
ASSLPLGQETQY . TRBV19
ASSQDAGWEKLF few TRBV4-1
ASIISGPEQF . TRBV7-2
ALRGSRRVTQY . TRBV11-2
SSGLGTNYGYT . TRBV29-1
SATETESYEQY many TRBV20-1
AISGGTDTQY . TRBV10-3
ASSLGRRKETQY . TRBV6-1
SLRERTDTQY . TRBV29-1
ASSYQGYEQY many TRBV7-9
SVEGVAGGPQF . TRBV29-1
ASRPSGGLNTEAF . TRBV6-1